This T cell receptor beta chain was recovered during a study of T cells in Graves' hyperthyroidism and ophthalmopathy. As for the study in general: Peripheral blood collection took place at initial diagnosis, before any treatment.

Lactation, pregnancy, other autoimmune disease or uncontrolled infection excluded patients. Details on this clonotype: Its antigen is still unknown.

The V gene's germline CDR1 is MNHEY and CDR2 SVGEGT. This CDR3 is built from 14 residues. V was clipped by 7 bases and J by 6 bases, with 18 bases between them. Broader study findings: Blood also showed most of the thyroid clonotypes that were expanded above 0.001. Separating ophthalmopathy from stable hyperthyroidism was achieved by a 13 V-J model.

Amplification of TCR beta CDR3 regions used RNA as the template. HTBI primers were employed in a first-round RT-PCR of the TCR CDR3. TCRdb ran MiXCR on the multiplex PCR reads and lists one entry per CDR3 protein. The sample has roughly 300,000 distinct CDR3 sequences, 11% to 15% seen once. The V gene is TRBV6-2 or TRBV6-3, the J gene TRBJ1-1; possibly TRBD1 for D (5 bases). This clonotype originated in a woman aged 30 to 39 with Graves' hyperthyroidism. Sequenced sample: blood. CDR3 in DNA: TGTGCCAGCACCCGGGCCGGGGGGGAATCTGAAGCTTTCTTT. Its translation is CASTRAGGESEAFF.